This is a list of T cell receptor beta chains from one sample in a study of regulatory and conventional T cells in RAG deficiency. Only in-frame clones appear in the TCRdb table, and some are missing; sequencing was by immunoSEQ multiplex PCR. Here the sample spans 20,000 to 25,000 clones, around 95% being singletons. The data also belong to a second study, concerning regulatory T cells.

Sequencing used CD25- CD4+ T cells sorted from blood. The receptors here all came from a human donor in good health. CDR3s include the opening cysteine and the closing phenylalanine or tryptophan. Each record gives: D gene, clone size, V gene, J gene, CDR3 protein, CDR3 DNA. A D gene is named only where the DNA matches it firmly. Clone sizes are given selectively: once, few, many, or a class where the clone is expanded.

D gene: TRBD1; clone size: NA; V gene: TRBV5-1; J gene: TRBJ2-2; CDR3 protein: CASSTAGQGEFSGELFF; CDR3 DNA: TGCGCCAGCAGCACAGCCGGACAGGGGGAATTCTCCGGGGAGCTGTTTTTT
D gene: NA; clone size: once; V gene: TRBV5-1; J gene: TRBJ2-2; CDR3 protein: CASSQSAANTGELFF; CDR3 DNA: TGCGCCAGCAGCCAAAGCGCTGCGAACACCGGGGAGCTGTTTTTT
D gene: TRBD1; clone size: NA; V gene: TRBV6-5; J gene: TRBJ1-1; CDR3 protein: CASSLGQGNTEAFF; CDR3 DNA: TGTGCCAGCAGTCTTGGACAGGGGAACACTGAAGCTTTCTTT
D gene: TRBD1; clone size: NA; V gene: TRBV5-6; J gene: TRBJ2-7; CDR3 protein: CASTLDRVNEQYF; CDR3 DNA: TGTGCCAGCACCCTGGACAGGGTAAACGAGCAGTACTTC
D gene: TRBD1; clone size: once; V gene: TRBV30; J gene: TRBJ1-2; CDR3 protein: CAWGDSLYGYTF; CDR3 DNA: TGTGCCTGGGGGGACAGCCTCTATGGCTACACCTTC
D gene: TRBD2; clone size: NA; V gene: TRBV11-2; J gene: TRBJ2-3; CDR3 protein: CASSLEVAGEYTQYF; CDR3 DNA: TGTGCCAGCAGCTTAGAGGTAGCGGGGGAGTATACGCAGTATTTT
D gene: NA; clone size: NA; V gene: TRBV11-2; J gene: TRBJ1-1; CDR3 protein: CASSRIGGGAFF; CDR3 DNA: TGTGCCAGCAGTCGGATAGGGGGGGGAGCTTTCTTT
D gene: NA; clone size: NA; V gene: TRBV28; J gene: TRBJ1-1; CDR3 protein: CASSFNFLRQNTEAFF; CDR3 DNA: TGTGCCAGCAGTTTTAATTTTCTGAGACAGAACACTGAAGCTTTCTTT
D gene: NA; clone size: NA; V gene: TRBV11-2; J gene: TRBJ1-1; CDR3 protein: CASSSAGDDLNTEAFF; CDR3 DNA: TGTGCCAGCAGCAGTGCCGGGGATGATTTGAACACTGAAGCTTTCTTT
D gene: TRBD2; clone size: NA; V gene: TRBV4-1; J gene: TRBJ2-1; CDR3 protein: CASSLAGETSGGANEQFF; CDR3 DNA: TGCGCCAGCAGCCTAGCCGGAGAGACTAGCGGGGGGGCCAATGAGCAGTTCTTC
D gene: NA; clone size: NA; V gene: TRBV18; J gene: TRBJ1-2; CDR3 protein: CASSREQVSYGYTF; CDR3 DNA: TGTGCCAGCTCACGAGAACAGGTATCGTACGGCTACACCTTC
D gene: NA; clone size: once; V gene: TRBV6-1; J gene: TRBJ1-6; CDR3 protein: CASSGGTPYNSPLHF; CDR3 DNA: TGTGCCAGCAGCGGAGGGACCCCCTATAATTCACCCCTCCACTTT
D gene: NA; clone size: few; V gene: TRBV5-6; J gene: TRBJ1-3; CDR3 protein: CASTRTDFGNTIYF; CDR3 DNA: TGTGCCAGCACCCGGACAGACTTTGGAAACACCATATATTTT
D gene: NA; clone size: NA; V gene: TRBV11-2; J gene: TRBJ2-5; CDR3 protein: CASSLLLRAAGETQYF; CDR3 DNA: TGTGCCAGCAGCTTACTTCTCCGGGCAGCGGGTGAGACCCAGTACTTC
D gene: TRBD1; clone size: NA; V gene: TRBV19; J gene: TRBJ2-4; CDR3 protein: CASSLKDRGGNIQYF; CDR3 DNA: TGTGCCAGTAGCCTAAAGGACAGGGGGGGAAACATTCAGTACTTC
D gene: NA; clone size: NA; V gene: TRBV28; J gene: TRBJ1-2; CDR3 protein: CASSLGQYGYTF; CDR3 DNA: TGTGCCAGCAGTTTGGGGCAGTATGGCTACACCTTC
D gene: NA; clone size: once; V gene: TRBV6-1; J gene: TRBJ2-5; CDR3 protein: CASRRRQYQETQYF; CDR3 DNA: TGTGCCAGCAGAAGACGACAGTACCAAGAGACCCAGTACTTC
D gene: NA; clone size: NA; V gene: TRBV5-4; J gene: TRBJ1-1; CDR3 protein: CASSLGSGKNTEAFF; CDR3 DNA: TGTGCCAGCAGCTTGGGTTCAGGGAAGAACACTGAAGCTTTCTTT
D gene: NA; clone size: NA; V gene: TRBV7-9; J gene: TRBJ1-1; CDR3 protein: CASTLLLAEAFF; CDR3 DNA: TGTGCCAGCACCCTACTGTTGGCTGAAGCTTTCTTT
D gene: TRBD2; clone size: NA; V gene: TRBV5-1; J gene: TRBJ2-1; CDR3 protein: CASSLNGGSYNEQFF; CDR3 DNA: TGCGCCAGCAGCTTAAACGGGGGGTCCTACAATGAGCAGTTCTTC
D gene: NA; clone size: NA; V gene: TRBV9; J gene: TRBJ2-3; CDR3 protein: CASSASTDTQYF; CDR3 DNA: TGTGCCAGCAGCGCTAGCACAGATACGCAGTATTTT
D gene: NA; clone size: NA; V gene: TRBV5-1; J gene: TRBJ1-5; CDR3 protein: CASSLAGGGNQPQHF; CDR3 DNA: TGCGCCAGCAGCTTGGCCGGGGGAGGCAATCAGCCCCAGCATTTT
D gene: TRBD2; clone size: NA; V gene: TRBV10-3; J gene: TRBJ2-6; CDR3 protein: CAISESGLAGRSGANVLTF; CDR3 DNA: TGTGCCATCAGTGAGTCGGGACTAGCGGGTCGCTCTGGGGCCAACGTCCTGACTTTC
D gene: NA; clone size: NA; V gene: TRBV11-2; J gene: TRBJ1-1; CDR3 protein: CASSLIDTEAFF; CDR3 DNA: TGTGCCAGCAGCCTAATCGACACTGAAGCTTTCTTT
D gene: NA; clone size: NA; V gene: TRBV5-1; J gene: TRBJ1-1; CDR3 protein: CASSLDVLGGNTEAFF; CDR3 DNA: TGCGCCAGCAGCTTGGACGTTTTAGGGGGGAACACTGAAGCTTTCTTT
D gene: NA; clone size: NA; V gene: TRBV6-4; J gene: TRBJ1-1; CDR3 protein: CASSNSPLNGASGTEAFF; CDR3 DNA: TGTGCCAGCAGTAACTCGCCACTTAACGGTGCCTCAGGCACTGAAGCTTTCTTT
D gene: TRBD2; clone size: NA; V gene: TRBV4-2; J gene: TRBJ2-7; CDR3 protein: CASSQDLPGLGAYEQYF; CDR3 DNA: TGTGCCAGCAGCCAAGATCTACCGGGACTAGGCGCCTACGAGCAGTACTTC
D gene: NA; clone size: once; V gene: TRBV2; J gene: TRBJ1-1; CDR3 protein: CASSERGLTEAFF; CDR3 DNA: TGTGCCAGCAGTGAAAGAGGGTTGACTGAAGCTTTCTTT
D gene: NA; clone size: NA; V gene: TRBV30; J gene: TRBJ2-6; CDR3 protein: CAWSVFRNRVLKPSGANVLTF; CDR3 DNA: TGTGCCTGGAGTGTATTCCGTAACAGGGTATTGAAACCCTCTGGGGCCAACGTCCTGACTTTC
D gene: TRBD1; clone size: NA; V gene: TRBV19; J gene: TRBJ2-5; CDR3 protein: CASSIGGGQGKETQYF; CDR3 DNA: TGTGCCAGTAGTATAGGTGGAGGACAGGGTAAAGAGACCCAGTACTTC
D gene: NA; clone size: NA; V gene: TRBV11-1; J gene: TRBJ1-2; CDR3 protein: CASSSGIANYGGYTF; CDR3 DNA: TGTGCCAGCAGCTCCGGGATAGCCAATTATGGCGGCTACACCTTC